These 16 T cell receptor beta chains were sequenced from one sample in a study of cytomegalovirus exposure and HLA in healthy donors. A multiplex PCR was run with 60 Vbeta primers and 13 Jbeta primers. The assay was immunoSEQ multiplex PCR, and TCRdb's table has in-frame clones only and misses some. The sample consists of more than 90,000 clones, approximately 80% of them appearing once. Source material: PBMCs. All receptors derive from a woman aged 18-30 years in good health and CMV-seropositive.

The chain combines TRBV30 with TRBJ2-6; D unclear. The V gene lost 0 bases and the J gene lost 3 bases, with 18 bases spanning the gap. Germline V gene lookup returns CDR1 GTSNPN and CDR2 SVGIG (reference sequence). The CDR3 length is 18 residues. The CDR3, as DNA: TGTGCCTGGAGTGTACCCAGAAACAGCCTAATTGGGGCCAACGTCCTGACTTTC. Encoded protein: CAWSVPRNSLIGANVLTF.

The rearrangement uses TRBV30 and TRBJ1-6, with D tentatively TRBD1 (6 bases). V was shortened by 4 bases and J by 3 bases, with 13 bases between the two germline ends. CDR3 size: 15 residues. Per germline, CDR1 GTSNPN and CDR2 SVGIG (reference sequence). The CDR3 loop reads CAWTFRDNYNSPLHF. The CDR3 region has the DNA TGTGCCTGGACCTTCCGGGACAACTATAATTCACCCCTCCACTTT.

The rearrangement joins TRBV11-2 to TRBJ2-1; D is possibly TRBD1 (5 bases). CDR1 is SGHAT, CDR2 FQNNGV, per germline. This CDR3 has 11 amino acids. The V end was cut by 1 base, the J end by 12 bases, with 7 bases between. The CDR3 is CASSLGQLQFF. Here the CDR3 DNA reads TGTGCCAGCAGCTTAGGACAGCTGCAGTTCTTC. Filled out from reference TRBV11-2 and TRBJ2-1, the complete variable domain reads EAGVAQSPRYKIIEKRQSVAFWCNPISGHATLYWYQQILGQGPKLLIQFQNNGVVDDSQLPKDRFSAERLKGVDSTLKIQPAKLEDSAVYLCASSLGQLQFFGPGTRLTVL.

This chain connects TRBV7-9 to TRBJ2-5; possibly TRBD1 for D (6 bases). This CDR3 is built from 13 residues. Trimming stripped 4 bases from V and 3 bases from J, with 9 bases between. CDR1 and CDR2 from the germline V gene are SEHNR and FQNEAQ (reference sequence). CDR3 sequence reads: CASSSYREETQYF. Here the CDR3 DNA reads TGTGCCAGCAGCTCGTACAGGGAAGAGACCCAGTACTTC.

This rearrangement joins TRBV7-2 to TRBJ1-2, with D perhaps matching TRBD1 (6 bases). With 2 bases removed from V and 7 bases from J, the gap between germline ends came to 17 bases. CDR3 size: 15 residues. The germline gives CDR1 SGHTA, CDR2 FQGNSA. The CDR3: CASSLSDVGAGGYTF. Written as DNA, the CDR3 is TGTGCCAGCAGCTTATCAGATGTGGGGGCCGGTGGCTACACCTTC.

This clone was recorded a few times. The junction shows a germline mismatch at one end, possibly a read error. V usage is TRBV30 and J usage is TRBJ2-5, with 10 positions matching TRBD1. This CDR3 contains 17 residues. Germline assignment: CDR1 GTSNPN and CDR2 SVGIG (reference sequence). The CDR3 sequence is CAWSDRGGTGDFETPYF. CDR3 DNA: TGTGCCTGGAGTGATCGAGGCGGGACAGGGGACTTCGAGACCCCGTACTTC.

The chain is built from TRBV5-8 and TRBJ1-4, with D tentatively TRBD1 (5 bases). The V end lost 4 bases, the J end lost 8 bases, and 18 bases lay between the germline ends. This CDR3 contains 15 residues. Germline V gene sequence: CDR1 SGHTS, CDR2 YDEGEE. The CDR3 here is CASSPEVGGREKLFF. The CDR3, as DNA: TGTGCCAGCAGCCCCGAAGTGGGGGGACGGGAAAAACTGTTTTTT. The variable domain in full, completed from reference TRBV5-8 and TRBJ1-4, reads EAGVTQSPTHLIKTRGQQATLRCSPISGHTSVYWYQQALGLGLQFLLWYDEGEERNRGNFPPRFSGRQFPNYSSELNVNALELEDSALYLCASSPEVGGREKLFFGSGTQLSVL.

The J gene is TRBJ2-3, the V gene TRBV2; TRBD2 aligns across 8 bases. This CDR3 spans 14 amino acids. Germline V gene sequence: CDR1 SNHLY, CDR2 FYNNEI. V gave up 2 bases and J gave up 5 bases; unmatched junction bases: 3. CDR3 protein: CASSEYLAGDTQYF. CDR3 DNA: TGTGCCAGCAGTGAATACCTAGCGGGAGATACGCAGTATTTT.

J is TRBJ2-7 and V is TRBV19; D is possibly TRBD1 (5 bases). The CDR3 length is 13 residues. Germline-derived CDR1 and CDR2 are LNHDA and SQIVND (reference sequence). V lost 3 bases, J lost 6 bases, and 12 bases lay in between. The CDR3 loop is CASSIPGQGEQYF. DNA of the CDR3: TGTGCCAGTAGTATCCCAGGGCAAGGCGAGCAGTACTTC. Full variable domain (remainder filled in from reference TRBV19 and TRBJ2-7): DGGITQSPKYLFRKEGQNVTLSCEQNLNHDAMYWYRQDPGQGLRLIYYSQIVNDFQKGDIAEGYSVSREKKESFPLTVTSAQKNPTAFYLCASSIPGQGEQYFGPGTRLTVT.

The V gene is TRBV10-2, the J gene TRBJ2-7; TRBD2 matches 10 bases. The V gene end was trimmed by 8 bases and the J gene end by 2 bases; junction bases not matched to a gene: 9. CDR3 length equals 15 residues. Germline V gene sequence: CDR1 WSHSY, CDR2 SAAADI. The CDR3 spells CASRGGLAGAYEQYF. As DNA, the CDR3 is TGCGCCAGCCGGGGCGGGCTAGCGGGAGCCTACGAGCAGTACTTC.

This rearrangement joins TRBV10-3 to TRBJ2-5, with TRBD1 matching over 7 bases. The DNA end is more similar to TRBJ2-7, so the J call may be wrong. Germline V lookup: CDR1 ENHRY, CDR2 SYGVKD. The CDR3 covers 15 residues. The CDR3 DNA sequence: TGTGCCATCAGGATTGACAGGGAAGGCGGGTACGAGCAGTACTTC. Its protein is CAIRIDREGGYEQYF.

The CDR3 DNA follows: TGTGCCAGCGGCCGGGGTGGGGTCAATCAGCCCCAGCATTTT. This encodes CASGRGGVNQPQHF. The chain links TRBV6-1 to TRBJ1-5, with D unclear. The CDR3 is made up of 14 amino acids. With 8 bases removed from V and 3 bases from J, the gap between germline ends came to 14 bases. The germline V gene has CDR1 MNHNS and CDR2 SASEGT.

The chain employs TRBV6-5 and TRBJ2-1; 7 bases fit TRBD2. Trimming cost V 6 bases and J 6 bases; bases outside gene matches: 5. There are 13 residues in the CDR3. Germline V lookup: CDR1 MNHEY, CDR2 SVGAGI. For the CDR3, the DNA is TGTGCCAGCAGAAGGACTAGTAGCAATGAGCAGTTCTTC. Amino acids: CASRRTSSNEQFF.

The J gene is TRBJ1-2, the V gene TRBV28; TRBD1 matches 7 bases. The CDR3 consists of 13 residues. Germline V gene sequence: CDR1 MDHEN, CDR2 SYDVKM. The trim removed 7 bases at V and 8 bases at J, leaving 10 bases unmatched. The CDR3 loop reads CASKGARVKGYTF. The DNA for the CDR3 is TGTGCCAGCAAGGGGGCGAGGGTGAAAGGCTACACCTTC.

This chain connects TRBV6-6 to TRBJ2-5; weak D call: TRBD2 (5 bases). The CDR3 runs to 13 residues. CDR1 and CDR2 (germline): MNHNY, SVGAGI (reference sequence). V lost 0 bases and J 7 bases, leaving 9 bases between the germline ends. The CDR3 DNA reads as TGTGCCAGCAGTTACTCCGGGATTGGGACCCAGTACTTC. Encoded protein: CASSYSGIGTQYF.

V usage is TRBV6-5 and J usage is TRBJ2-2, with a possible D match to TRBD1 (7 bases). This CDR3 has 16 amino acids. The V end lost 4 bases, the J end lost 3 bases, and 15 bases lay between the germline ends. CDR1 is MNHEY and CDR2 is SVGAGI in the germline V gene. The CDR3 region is CASSFRQGGYTGELFF. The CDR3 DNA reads TGTGCCAGCAGTTTTCGACAGGGAGGTTACACCGGGGAGCTGTTTTTT.